The subject of this entry is one TCR beta chain. Many counts were recorded for this clonotype. The target of this receptor is not known. No base qualities exist here, and no much larger clone lies one base off it. The data derive from a study of CD8 T cells in ankylosing spondylitis (dated 2017 in TCRdb). As for the study more broadly: The study profiled T cell receptor beta repertoires in healthy donors and ankylosing spondylitis patients to find disease-linked TCR variants. The full study cohort was made up of about two dozen ankylosing spondylitis patients and 108 healthy donors. Peripheral blood was sampled, and synovial fluid was also collected from ankylosing spondylitis patients.

At the junction V is shortened by 1 base and J by 4 bases, with 10 bases in between. From a lookup of the germline V gene (reference sequence), CDR1 and CDR2 are LNHNV and YYDKDF. CDR3 length: 15 amino acids, cysteine to phenylalanine. Left in the record is the CDR3 DNA by itself, 45 bases read in frame from the first base. TCRdb shows the sequencer as Illumina HiSeq 2500. TCR beta libraries were prepared by quantitative 5'-RACE with molecular barcodes. The paper's data handling went like this. A new computational method based on a probabilistic model of VDJ rearrangement was used to identify disease-linked TCR variants. TCRdb's own reprocessing of the public reads used fastp at Q25 and MiXCR and kept productive beta chains. Rows with a matching CDR3 protein are joined into one entry that keeps the most common DNA and genes. What appears here as the V and J calls and clone size reflects TCRdb's work, not the paper's. Within this sample are 150,000 to 200,000 distinct CDR3 sequences, with roughly 18% of them counted one time only. Of the sample, around 4.7% is held by the ten largest clones.

Overall results and qualifications from the work: Some motif variants were previously reported in synovial fluid and blood of reactive arthritis patients, suggesting common disease-initiation mechanisms. A TCR beta motif made up of several highly homologous amino acid variants appeared to be characteristic of blood from ankylosing spondylitis patients. In peripheral blood, the disease-linked clones were found at relatively low frequencies and had a CD8+ phenotype. The disease-linked clones were reported as significantly enriched in matched synovial fluid samples from ankylosing spondylitis patients.

The material sequenced was blood, either unsorted or a sorted T cell fraction (not recorded which). Recombination joined TRBV15 with TRBJ2-2; perhaps TRBD2 is the D gene, with 5 bases matching. The clonotype originates from a male donor under 30 with ankylosing spondylitis or in good health (not recorded which). Donor details come from another sample of the same person, matched by shared clones. DNA sequence: TGTGCCACCAGCAGAGTACGGGAACTCACCGGGGAGCTGTTTTTT. Its protein product is CATSRVRELTGELFF.